These 30 T cell receptor beta chains originate from one sample sequenced in a study of cytomegalovirus exposure and HLA in healthy donors. The PCR was carried out with 60 Vbeta primers and 13 Jbeta primers. Data came from immunoSEQ multiplex PCR; TCRdb stores just in-frame clones and leaves some out. The sample consists of under 65,000 clones, 70% to 85% of them appearing once. Source material: PBMCs. These receptors originate from a man aged 50-59 years in good health and CMV-seronegative.

Here the CDR3 reads CASSFSGGSGETQYF. CDR3 bases: TGTGCCAGCAGTTTTTCTGGAGGGTCGGGGGAGACCCAGTACTTC. The chain joins TRBV27 to TRBJ2-5; maybe TRBD2 (6 bases). V was pared by 3 bases and J by 5 bases, with 16 bases between. Germline V gene sequence: CDR1 MNHEY, CDR2 SMNVEV (reference sequence). This CDR3 spans 15 amino acids.

The V call is TRBV28, the J call TRBJ2-5, with TRBD1 matching 8 bases. J was trimmed by 1 base and V by 1 base; bases with no gene match: 5. The CDR3 contains 16 residues. The germline V gene encodes CDR1 MDHEN and CDR2 SYDVKM. In DNA, the CDR3 is TGTGCCAGCAGTTTATCCGGACAGGGAGGCCAAGAGACCCAGTACTTC. It is translated as CASSLSGQGGQETQYF.

The rearrangement joins TRBV1 to TRBJ2-2; TRBD1, the table's D call, was not compared with the DNA. TRBV1 is classified as a pseudogene. This CDR3 comprises 16 residues. The CDR3 is CTSGGIRGQSIGELFF. CDR3 nucleotides: TGCACCAGCGGGGGAATAAGGGGGCAAAGCATCGGGGAGCTGTTTTTT.

A single count supports this clone. The chain employs TRBV7-2 and TRBJ2-7; 13 positions match TRBD2. This CDR3 spans 15 amino acids. V gave up 1 base and J gave up 5 bases; unmatched junction bases: 2. CDR1 is SGHTA and CDR2 is FQGNSA in the germline V gene. The CDR3 loop is CASSLGGTSGDEQYF. CDR3 DNA sequence: TGTGCCAGCAGCTTAGGGGGGACTAGCGGGGACGAGCAGTACTTC.

The chain links TRBV2 to TRBJ2-7; 9 bases fit TRBD1. V shed 8 bases and J 4 bases; nucleotides not matched to a gene: 18. This CDR3 has 17 residues. Germline V gene lookup returns CDR1 SNHLY and CDR2 FYNNEI. The CDR3 sequence: CASRRRVEGQGNYEQYF. The CDR3 DNA sequence: TGTGCCAGCCGACGAAGGGTAGAGGGACAGGGCAATTACGAGCAGTACTTC.

The chain uses TRBV13 and TRBJ1-2; D is ambiguous. The CDR3 has 13 amino acids. CDR1 is PRHDT, CDR2 FYEKMQ, per germline (reference sequence). V was trimmed by 4 bases and J by 1 base, leaving 7 bases between them. The CDR3 is CASSSQYNYGYTF. The CDR3 nucleotides are TGTGCCAGCAGCTCACAGTATAACTATGGCTACACCTTC.

The V call is TRBV2, the J call TRBJ1-5, with a tentative D call TRBD1 (6 bases). The V end lost 6 bases, the J end lost 5 bases, and 17 bases lay between the germline ends. The CDR3 length is 15 residues. Germline CDR1 SNHLY, CDR2 FYNNEI. The CDR3 reads CASRPGTKFDQPQHF. In DNA, the CDR3 is TGTGCCAGCAGACCCGGGACAAAATTTGATCAGCCCCAGCATTTT.

V usage is TRBV5-4 and J usage is TRBJ2-3; TRBD1 aligns across 8 bases. CDR1 and CDR2 from the germline V gene are SGHNT and YYREEE (reference sequence). The V segment lost 4 bases and the J segment 3 bases; nucleotides outside the gene matches: 4. The CDR3 is made up of 14 amino acids. The CDR3 nucleotides read TGTGCCAGCAGCGACAGGGGAGAGACAGATACGCAGTATTTT. This encodes CASSDRGETDTQYF.

This clone was picked up one time. The chain combines TRBV10-2 with TRBJ1-1; D perhaps matches TRBD1 (5 bases). The CDR3 spans 13 residues. Trimming pared 10 bases from V and 0 bases from J, leaving 12 bases between. CDR1 WSHSY and CDR2 SAAADI come from the germline V gene. The CDR3 protein is CATRTSLNTEAFF. The CDR3 coding sequence is TGCGCCACCCGGACATCCTTGAACACTGAAGCTTTCTTT.

The CDR3: CASSVDSGTGELFF. The CDR3 nucleotides are TGTGCCAGCAGCGTAGATTCGGGGACCGGGGAGCTGTTTTTT. The rearrangement uses TRBV9 and TRBJ2-2; maybe TRBD2 (5 bases). The CDR3 covers 14 residues. Trimming stripped 0 bases from V and 5 bases from J, with 8 bases between. Per the germline V gene, CDR1 is SGDLS and CDR2 is YYNGEE.

The V call is TRBV7-7, the J call TRBJ2-3, with 11 bases lining up with TRBD2. V trimming: 3 bases; J trimming: 4 bases; junction bases outside the gene matches: 6. The length of the CDR3 is 16 residues. CDR1 and CDR2 (germline): SSHAT, FNYEAQ (reference sequence). CDR3 residues: CASSLASGGIADTQYF. CDR3 nucleotides: TGTGCCAGCAGCTTGGCTAGCGGGGGGATCGCAGATACGCAGTATTTT. Full variable domain (rest looked up from reference TRBV7-7 and TRBJ2-3): GAGVSQSPRYKVTKRGQDVTLRCDPISSHATLYWYQQALGQGPEFLTYFNYEAQPDKSGLPSDRFSAERPEGSISTLTIQRTEQRDSAMYRCASSLASGGIADTQYFGPGTRLTVL.

The chain combines TRBV7-9 with TRBJ2-7; D perhaps matches TRBD1 (5 bases). The germline V gene has CDR1 SEHNR and CDR2 FQNEAQ (reference sequence). There are 15 residues in the CDR3. V gave up 5 bases and J gave up 3 bases, with 17 bases separating them. The CDR3 sequence is CASSHWQGRDYEQYF. The CDR3 DNA sequence: TGTGCCAGCAGCCACTGGCAGGGAAGGGACTACGAGCAGTACTTC.

The sample holds a few counts of this clone. V gene TRBV5-1 combines with J gene TRBJ2-2; TRBD1 matches at 7 bases. Germline values: CDR1 SGHRS, CDR2 YFSETQ. The CDR3 extends over 15 amino acids. V dropped 7 bases and J dropped 4; count of bases not matched to a gene: 10. In DNA, the CDR3 is TGCGCCAGCCGCTCAACAGGGGAGAGCACCGGGGAGCTGTTTTTT. Its protein product is CASRSTGESTGELFF.

The V and J genes are TRBV11-2 and TRBJ1-4; 7 nucleotides match TRBD1. The V and J ends lost 5 bases and 8 bases, in that order; junction bases with no gene match: 11. The CDR3 is made up of 15 amino acids. Germline CDR1 SGHAT, CDR2 FQNNGV. The CDR3 nucleotides are TGTGCCAGCAGCCCAGGAGGGGGCATTGGCGAAAAACTGTTTTTT. Translation: CASSPGGGIGEKLFF.

This rearrangement joins TRBV6-1 to TRBJ2-7, with 8 bases that match TRBD2. CDR1 is MNHNS, CDR2 SASEGT, per germline. Trimming cost V 3 bases and J 7 bases; bases outside gene matches: 11. The CDR3 runs 15 residues. This CDR3 is CASSDPGGPGEEQYF. The CDR3 DNA sequence: TGTGCCAGCAGTGACCCGGGGGGGCCTGGGGAAGAGCAGTACTTC.

The V call is TRBV2, the J call TRBJ1-2; D unresolved. Germline values: CDR1 SNHLY, CDR2 FYNNEI. This CDR3 has 14 residues. V lost 2 bases, J lost 3 bases, and 10 bases lay in between. The CDR3 nucleotides are TGTGCCAGCAGTGAAAGAGGGAAGCACTATGGCTACACCTTC. It yields the protein CASSERGKHYGYTF.

The V and J genes are TRBV19 and TRBJ2-3, with 9 bases identical to TRBD2. This CDR3 spans 15 amino acids. Germline V gene lookup returns CDR1 LNHDA and CDR2 SQIVND (reference sequence). J lost 1 base, V lost 1 base, and 0 bases had no gene match. The CDR3 nucleotides are TGTGCCAGTAGTATAGCTAGCGGGGGCACAGATACGCAGTATTTT. Residues: CASSIASGGTDTQYF. The variable domain in full, with the rest retrieved from reference TRBV19 and TRBJ2-3, is DGGITQSPKYLFRKEGQNVTLSCEQNLNHDAMYWYRQDPGQGLRLIYYSQIVNDFQKGDIAEGYSVSREKKESFPLTVTSAQKNPTAFYLCASSIASGGTDTQYFGPGTRLTVL.

The V and J genes are TRBV15 and TRBJ2-2; a weak D match, TRBD2 (5 bases). CDR3 size: 14 residues. CDR1 is LNHNV, CDR2 YYDKDF, per germline (reference sequence). Trimming took 1 base from V and 4 from J, leaving 7 bases between them. In DNA, the CDR3 is TGTGCCACCAGCAGAGCGGGGAGCACCGGGGAGCTGTTTTTT. It yields the protein CATSRAGSTGELFF.

The J gene is TRBJ2-7, the V gene TRBV27; 8 bases match TRBD1. Germline trimming cut 6 bases from V and 4 bases from J; bases unmatched to any gene: 11. The germline gives CDR1 MNHEY, CDR2 SMNVEV (reference sequence). The CDR3 length is 15 residues. CDR3 sequence: CASRSFSRGLYEQYF. DNA of the CDR3: TGTGCCAGCAGATCCTTTTCCAGGGGGCTATACGAGCAGTACTTC.

The gene calls are TRBV28 and TRBJ1-2, with TRBD1 identical over 7 bases. The CDR3 has 13 residues. Germline lookup yields CDR1 MDHEN and CDR2 SYDVKM. V shed 7 bases and J 3 bases; nucleotides not matched to a gene: 5. The CDR3 is CASKTGTDYGYTF. In nucleotides, the CDR3 is TGTGCCAGCAAAACCGGGACAGACTATGGCTACACCTTC.

This clone showed up just once. The genes are TRBV7-8 and TRBJ2-5, with 10 bases aligning to TRBD2. Germline CDR1 SGHVS, CDR2 FQNEAQ. Trimming took 2 bases from V and 0 from J; bases not matched to a gene: 3. This CDR3 has 16 residues. CDR3 protein: CASSLILAGDQETQYF. The CDR3 region has the DNA TGTGCCAGCAGCTTAATCCTAGCGGGGGACCAAGAGACCCAGTACTTC.

V is TRBV7-2 and J is TRBJ2-3, with D possibly being TRBD1 (6 bases). The V and J ends lost 6 bases and 2 bases respectively, with 15 bases between them. This CDR3 is built from 15 residues. CDR1 is SGHTA and CDR2 is FQGNSA in the germline V gene. For the CDR3, the DNA is TGTGCCAGCAGTCTAGGACAGCTCAACACAGATACGCAGTATTTT. This translates into CASSLGQLNTDTQYF. Full variable domain (rest looked up from reference TRBV7-2 and TRBJ2-3): GAGVSQSPSNKVTEKGKDVELRCDPISGHTALYWYRQSLGQGLEFLIYFQGNSAPDKSGLPSDRFSAERTGGSVSTLTIQRTQQEDSAVYLCASSLGQLNTDTQYFGPGTRLTVL.

This chain links TRBV9 with TRBJ2-5, with TRBD2 matching over 7 bases. CDR1 and CDR2 (germline): SGDLS, YYNGEE. The J segment lost 5 bases and the V segment lost 0 bases, leaving 7 bases of the junction unmatched. The CDR3 covers 15 residues. CDR3 sequence: CASSVGTSGSETQYF. The CDR3 coding sequence is TGTGCCAGCAGCGTAGGGACTAGTGGTAGTGAGACCCAGTACTTC.

Within the sample, this clone is medium-sized. The CDR3: CASSAFRGRGEKLFF. CDR3 in DNA: TGTGCCAGCAGTGCCTTCAGGGGGCGGGGGGAAAAACTGTTTTTT. The rearrangement links TRBV6-1 to TRBJ1-4, with 8 bases matching TRBD1. The germline V gene encodes CDR1 MNHNS and CDR2 SASEGT. This CDR3 has 15 residues. V trimming: 4 bases; J trimming: 8 bases; junction bases outside the gene matches: 9.

The chain recombines TRBV21-1 with TRBJ2-7; TRBD2 reflects the table's D call only, with no check against the DNA. TRBV21-1 is a pseudogene. The CDR3 contains 15 residues. CDR3 DNA: TGTGCCAGCAGCAAAGTTCGGGGGTTTCCCCTCGAGCAGTACTTC. Its translation: CASSKVRGFPLEQYF.

This clone was observed a few times. The chain combines TRBV6-5 with TRBJ1-6, with 8 bases fitting TRBD1. Trimming removed 5 bases from V and 5 bases from J; junction bases left unmatched: 5. The CDR3 is 15 residues long. The germline V gene encodes CDR1 MNHEY and CDR2 SVGAGI. In nucleotides, the CDR3 is TGTGCCAGCAGTCGCCGGGACAGGAATAATTCACCCCTCCACTTT. Translated: CASSRRDRNNSPLHF.

The chain links TRBV4-3 to TRBJ2-3; 8 nucleotides agree with TRBD2. The CDR3 loop spans 15 amino acids. The germline V gene has CDR1 LGHNA and CDR2 YSLEER. The trim removed 1 base at V and 3 bases at J, leaving 3 bases unmatched. The CDR3 spells CASSQGTSRTDTQYF. The CDR3 DNA reads as TGCGCCAGCAGCCAAGGGACTAGCAGGACAGATACGCAGTATTTT.

The chain is built from TRBV19 and TRBJ1-2, with a tentative D call TRBD1 (6 bases). The V and J ends lost 1 base and 3 bases respectively, with 12 bases between them. The germline CDR1 and CDR2 sequences are LNHDA and SQIVND (reference sequence). The CDR3 totals 15 residues. The CDR3 region is CASSIVSGEHYGYTF. CDR3 DNA: TGTGCCAGTAGTATAGTGTCAGGGGAGCACTATGGCTACACCTTC.

This clone occurred once. J is TRBJ2-1 and V is TRBV5-1; 7 positions agree with TRBD2. Germline assignment: CDR1 SGHRS and CDR2 YFSETQ. Trimming took 4 bases from V and 4 from J; bases not matched to a gene: 8. This CDR3 contains 15 residues. The CDR3 sequence: CASSGLAGSYNEQFF. CDR3 nucleotide sequence: TGCGCCAGCAGCGGATTAGCGGGTTCATACAATGAGCAGTTCTTC. Together with reference TRBV5-1 and TRBJ2-1, the CDR3 gives the full variable domain: KAGVTQTPRYLIKTRGQQVTLSCSPISGHRSVSWYQQTPGQGLQFLFEYFSETQRNKGNFPGRFSGRQFSNSRSEMNVSTLELGDSALYLCASSGLAGSYNEQFFGPGTRLTVL.

The CDR3 DNA reads as TGTGCCAGCAGCTTGGGGACAGGGGTAAGCAATCAGCCCCAGCATTTT. Translated, it gives CASSLGTGVSNQPQHF. The chain couples TRBV5-6 to TRBJ1-5; 9 bases map to TRBD1. Trimming removed 0 bases from V and 1 base from J; junction bases left unmatched: 2. The CDR3 is made up of 16 amino acids. Germline V gives CDR1 SGHDT, CDR2 YYEEEE. Full variable domain (outside the CDR3, taken from reference TRBV5-6 and TRBJ1-5): DAGVTQSPTHLIKTRGQQVTLRCSPKSGHDTVSWYQQALGQGPQFIFQYYEEEERQRGNFPDRFSGHQFPNYSSELNVNALLLGDSALYLCASSLGTGVSNQPQHFGDGTRLSIL.